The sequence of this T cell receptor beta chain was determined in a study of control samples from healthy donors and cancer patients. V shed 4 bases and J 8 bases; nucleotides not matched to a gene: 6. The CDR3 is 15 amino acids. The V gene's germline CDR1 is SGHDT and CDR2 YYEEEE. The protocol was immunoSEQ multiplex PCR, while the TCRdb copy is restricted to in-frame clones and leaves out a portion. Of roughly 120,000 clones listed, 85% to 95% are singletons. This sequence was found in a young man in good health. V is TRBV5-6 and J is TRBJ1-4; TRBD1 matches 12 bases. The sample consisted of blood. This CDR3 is CASSGDRGLREKLFF. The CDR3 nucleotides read TGTGCCAGCAGCGGGGACAGGGGGCTTCGCGAAAAACTGTTTTTT.